This TCR beta chain emerged from a study of blood T cell repertoires in COVID-19. TCRdb's copy holds only in-frame clones and misses some; the assay was immunoSEQ multiplex PCR. The profile covers 100,000 to 150,000 clones, with 74% appearing a single time and 6% taken by the ten largest. This clone was seen a few times. CDR1 is MDHEN, CDR2 SYDVKM, per germline. This CDR3 has 14 residues. V lost 6 bases, J lost 3 bases, and 14 bases lay in between. The rearrangement joins TRBV28 to TRBJ1-2; unclear D gene. This clonotype originated in a man older than 75 with COVID-19, enrolled during active disease. Sequences were obtained from peripheral blood. The CDR3 loop is CASRPVLHHYGYTF. For the CDR3, the DNA is TGTGCCAGCAGGCCGGTCCTCCACCACTATGGCTACACCTTC.